This T cell receptor beta chain is from a study of control samples from healthy donors and cancer patients. Measured with immunoSEQ multiplex PCR; TCRdb has only the in-frame clones, and not every one. The data contain fewer than 25,000 clones, roughly 80% of them singletons. The V and J ends lost 4 bases and 5 bases respectively, with 21 bases between them. Per the germline V gene, CDR1 is SGHRS and CDR2 is YFSETQ. The CDR3 is 17 residues long. The rearrangement joins TRBV5-1 to TRBJ2-2; TRBD1 might be the D (5 bases). The clonotype originates from a man older than 75 with head and neck cancer. The material sequenced was PBMCs. The CDR3: CASSPQGSGLMTGELFF. The CDR3 coding sequence is TGCGCCAGCAGCCCGCAGGGTTCAGGGTTAATGACCGGGGAGCTGTTTTTT. Full variable domain (outside the CDR3, taken from reference TRBV5-1 and TRBJ2-2): KAGVTQTPRYLIKTRGQQVTLSCSPISGHRSVSWYQQTPGQGLQFLFEYFSETQRNKGNFPGRFSGRQFSNSRSEMNVSTLELGDSALYLCASSPQGSGLMTGELFFGEGSRLTVL.